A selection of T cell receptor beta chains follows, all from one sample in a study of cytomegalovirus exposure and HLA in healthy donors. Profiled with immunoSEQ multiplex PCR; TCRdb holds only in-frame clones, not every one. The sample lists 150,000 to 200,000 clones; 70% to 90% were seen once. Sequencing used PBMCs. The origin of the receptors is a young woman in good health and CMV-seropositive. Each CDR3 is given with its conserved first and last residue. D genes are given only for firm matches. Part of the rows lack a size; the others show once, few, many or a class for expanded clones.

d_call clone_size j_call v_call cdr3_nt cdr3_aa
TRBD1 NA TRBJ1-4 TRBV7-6 TGTGCCAGCAGCTTAGGTAGGGGGCACGAAAAACTGTTTTTT CASSLGRGHEKLFF
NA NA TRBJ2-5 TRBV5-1 TGCGCCAGCGCACAGGGCCTCCAAGAGACCCAGTACTTC CASAQGLQETQYF
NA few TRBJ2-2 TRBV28 TGTGCCAGCGCCAGTTTCCAGACAGCGAACACCGGGGAGCTGTTTTTT CASASFQTANTGELFF
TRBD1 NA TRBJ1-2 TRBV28 TGTGCCAGCAGTTTGGACAGGGCTTCTGGCTACACCTTC CASSLDRASGYTF
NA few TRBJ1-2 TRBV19 TGTGCCAGTAGTATAGATTATCGTTATGGCTACACCTTC CASSIDYRYGYTF
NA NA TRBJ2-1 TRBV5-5 TGTGCCAGCAGCTTGGAGCCGGCCCGGGGCTCCTACAATGAGCAGTTCTTC CASSLEPARGSYNEQFF
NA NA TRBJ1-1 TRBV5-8 TGTGCCAGCAGCCAGGGGTACGGCACTGAAGCTTTCTTT CASSQGYGTEAFF
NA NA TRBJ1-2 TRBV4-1 TGCGCCAGCAGCCAAGAGCCAGGGCAACCTAACTATGGCTACACCTTC CASSQEPGQPNYGYTF
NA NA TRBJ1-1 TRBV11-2 TGTGCCAGCTCCAGTAGCCCTGAAGCTTTCTTT CASSSSPEAFF
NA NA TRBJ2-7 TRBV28 TGTGCCAGCAGCTCCCCTTCTAGCGTCTCAACCTACGAGCAGTACTTC CASSSPSSVSTYEQYF
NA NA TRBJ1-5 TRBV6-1 TGTGCCAGCAGCGTACTGGGGGGAGGCAATCAGCCCCAGCATTTT CASSVLGGGNQPQHF
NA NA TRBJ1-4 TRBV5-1 TGCGCCAGCAGCTTTGCCCCAGGCGGGGGCGGTGAAAAACTGTTTTTT CASSFAPGGGGEKLFF
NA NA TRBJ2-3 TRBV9 TGTGCCAGCAGCGTAGTCACGGGGTCTTTTACGCAGTATTTT CASSVVTGSFTQYF
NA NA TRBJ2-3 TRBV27 TGTGCCAGCAGTTTGACCTGGGCAGACTACATGTCACGCACAGATACGCAGTATTTT CASSLTWADYMSRTDTQYF
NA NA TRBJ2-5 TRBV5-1 TGCGCCAGCAGCTTGTTAGCGAACCAAGAGACCCAGTACTTC CASSLLANQETQYF
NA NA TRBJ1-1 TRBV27 TGTGCCAGCAGTCACCGCGTGGTACTGAAGACTGAAGCTTTCTTT CASSHRVVLKTEAFF
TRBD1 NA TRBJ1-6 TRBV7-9 TGTGCCAGCAGCCAAGATGAGGGGACAGGTAATTCACCCCTCCACTTT CASSQDEGTGNSPLHF
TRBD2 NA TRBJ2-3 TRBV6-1 TGTGCCAGCCAGGCTAGCGGGGGGGCGGCAGATACGCAGTATTTT CASQASGGAADTQYF
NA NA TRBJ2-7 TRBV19 TGTGCCAGTAGTCGCGCTTACGCCTCTTACGAGCAGTACTTC CASSRAYASYEQYF
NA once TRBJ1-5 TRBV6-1 TGTGCCAGCAGTGATCGGCAGGGAATACAGCCCCAGCATTTT CASSDRQGIQPQHF
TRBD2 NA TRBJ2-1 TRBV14 TGTGCCAGCAGCCAAGAAGGCGCGGGGGTCTTAAATGAGCAGTTCTTC CASSQEGAGVLNEQFF
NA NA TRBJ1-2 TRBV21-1 TGTGCCAGCAGCGAGCCCGGGGGGGGGAATAGTAACTATGGCTACACCTTC CASSEPGGGNSNYGYTF
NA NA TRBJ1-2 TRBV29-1 TGCAGCGTAGAGGGCTACACCTTC CSVEGYTF
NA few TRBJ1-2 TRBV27 TGTGCCAGCAGTTTCGGCCCGTTACCCACAGGCGGCTACACCTTC CASSFGPLPTGGYTF
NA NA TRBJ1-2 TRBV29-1 TGCAGCGATAAAGGACAAGCCCATGGCTACACCTTC CSDKGQAHGYTF
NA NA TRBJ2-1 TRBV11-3 TGTGCCAGCAGCTTAGACTCGCAGGCACGGGGTGAGCAGTTCTTC CASSLDSQARGEQFF
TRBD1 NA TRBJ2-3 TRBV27 TGTGCCAGCAGTTTATCCGCACAGGGGGCGCGGACAGATACGCAGTATTTT CASSLSAQGARTDTQYF
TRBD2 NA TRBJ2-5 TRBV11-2 TGTGCCAGCAGCTTATGGACTAGCGGCCCCCCTGAGTGGGAGACCCAGTACTTC CASSLWTSGPPEWETQYF
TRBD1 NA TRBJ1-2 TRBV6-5 TGTGCCAGCAGCCGGGACAGGGTCCGGTATGGCTACACCTTC CASSRDRVRYGYTF